Here is one TCR beta chain with its context. Antigen specificity is unknown. The table came from immunoSEQ multiplex PCR; TCRdb's copy has only in-frame clones and leaves some out. The sample shows 260,000 or so clones, roughly 89% of them seen only once. In germline, CDR1 is MNHEY, CDR2 SMNVEV (reference sequence). The CDR3 runs to 16 residues. V gave up 2 bases and J gave up 0 bases, with 12 bases separating them. These donors were members of the roughly 110-subject validation cohort, a group separate from the approximately 620-subject first cohort. This entry belongs to a study of cytomegalovirus exposure and HLA in healthy donors. Regarding the study as a whole: In vitro experiments confirmed that a few CMV-associated chains were specific for CMV antigens. Reports showed the classifier diagnosing cytomegalovirus status with high specificity and sensitivity. According to the study, 150 to 200 TCR beta chains were cytomegalovirus-associated.

The sequence derives from a man between 18 and 29 years old in good health and CMV-seronegative. The chain couples TRBV27 to TRBJ2-3, with D unclear. Sequencing was carried out using PBMCs. The CDR3 coding sequence is TGTGCCAGCAGTTTAACCGGTGGAGCTAGCACAGATACGCAGTATTTT. Translated, it gives CASSLTGGASTDTQYF.